This T cell receptor beta chain was sequenced in a study of persistence of HIV-infected CD4 T cells (dated by TCRdb to 2020 to 2022). About the investigation overall: The study isolated CMV- and HIV-1 Gag-responding CD4+ T cells from ART-treated individuals to examine antigen-driven clonal expansion of HIV-1-infected cells. Apart from a couple of participants who underwent leukapheresis at a single time point, peripheral blood samples of up to about 180 mL were collected from participants at multiple time points. TCRbeta sequencing assessed the clonality of all cells in each sorted population, while proviral sequencing assessed the clonality of infected cells. For the TCR cluster analysis across participants, about 8 participants were included for CMV and 7 participants for Gag. The median time participants had been on suppressive ART was eight to nine years. On the study overall, not on this receptor specifically: TCRbeta richness in CMV- and Gag-responding cells was significantly lower than in anti-CD3/anti-CD28-responding cells; CMV-responding cells had higher oligoclonality than CD3/CD28-stimulated and Gag-responding cells. Only a small number of individuals took part in the study, and only a limited range of antigens was tested. Within the same sorted populations, how oligoclonal the TCRs were correlated with how oligoclonal the proviruses were. Enrichment of degenerate expanded CDR3beta sequences was found in antigen-responding cells, suggesting convergent selection of CD4+ responses to CMV and Gag. Restriction of bulk TCR analyses to the rare CMV-responding cells that actually carried HIV-1 proviruses was not possible.

In light of the paper, this sample's treatment or condition label describes: suppressive antiretroviral therapy. Cells were stimulated with lysates of CMV-infected fibroblasts at 9 to 10 ug/mL. Memory populations depleted of antigen-responding cells were obtained by sorting nonresponding CD40L-negative CD69-negative CD45RO-high memory CD4+ T cells. Participants were HIV-1-infected adults who started suppressive ART during chronic infection. Plasma HIV-1 RNA had been undetectable (below 50 copies/mL) in participants for at least 4 years. To be included, a participant needed positive CMV serology and a CD4+ T cell count above 400 cells/uL. Before stimulation, PBMCs were isolated using density centrifugation and depleted of CD8+ T cells. CD8-depleted PBMCs were stimulated for 18 hours with anti-CD28/CD49d costimulation, CD40-blocking antibody and enfuvirtide to prevent new infections. Cells were sorted on a Beckman Coulter MoFlo Legacy or XDP sorter, with propidium iodide excluding dead cells. For samples with more than one million cells, genomic DNA was extracted with the QIAamp DNA Mini Kit, and for all other samples the Quick-DNA Microprep Kit was used.

TCRbeta repertoires were sequenced from genomic DNA with the immunoSEQ hsTCRB assay version 4 in survey mode. Genomic DNA was diluted to approximately 9.4 ng/uL, and up to roughly 1 ug per sample was used for TCRbeta sequencing. The original methods were these. TCRbeta data were analyzed in ImmunoSeq Analyzer 3.0, with diversity computed on productive nucleotide rearrangements. Using the Immunarch R package, the improved Chao index served to estimate lower-bound TCR diversity and the Gini coefficient served to estimate clonality. Different nucleotide rearrangements encoding the same CDR3beta amino acid sequence were counted as distinct clonotypes. TCRbeta sequences significantly enriched in antigen-responding cells relative to anti-CD3/anti-CD28-activated cells were identified by differential abundance analysis. Using predicted peptide-MHC specificity as the basis, GLIPH2 grouped TCRs into clusters, both for each participant individually and for the merged data sets that combined participants. TCRdb carries this immuneACCESS record with in-frame sequences only. Its versions omit some clonotypes, under half of them owing to an unresolved V gene in the studies checked, with the rest unexplained. V and J calls and clone size are as listed in that table; D and trimming were resolved from the DNA. For this sample there are tens of thousands of clones; around 80% appear just once. The top ten clonotypes cover 0.7% to 0.95% of the sample.

Per the germline V gene, SGHRS is the CDR1 and YFSETQ is the CDR2. V and J are truncated by 2 bases and 4 bases respectively, leaving an intervening sequence of 16 bases. The CDR3 goes from the cysteine to the phenylalanine over 16 residues. Of all the DNA, just the CDR3 is kept, 48 bases in frame from base 1. A note on this clone: Its specific antigen is unknown. No base quality values were provided; no much bigger clone lies one nucleotide off.

This receptor was obtained from an adult woman with HIV who was CMV-seropositive. The rearranged chain carries TRBV5-1 and TRBJ2-1; no D gene call is confident. The sequenced sample was CD4+ T cells sorted from PBMCs after roughly 18-hour stimulation, obtained from a patient who received antiretroviral therapy. Read against the paper, the sample's cell subset or site label means: CD40L-CD69- CD45RO-high memory CD4 T cells not responding to CMV lysate. At the DNA level, the sequence is TGCGCCAGCAGCTTTGGCCGGCGCGTGGATTACAATGAGCAGTTCTTC. The resulting protein is CASSFGRRVDYNEQFF. The CDR3, completed at both ends by the reference TRBV5-1 and TRBJ2-1 genes, gives the full variable domain KAGVTQTPRYLIKTRGQQVTLSCSPISGHRSVSWYQQTPGQGLQFLFEYFSETQRNKGNFPGRFSGRQFSNSRSEMNVSTLELGDSALYLCASSFGRRVDYNEQFFGPGTRLTVL.